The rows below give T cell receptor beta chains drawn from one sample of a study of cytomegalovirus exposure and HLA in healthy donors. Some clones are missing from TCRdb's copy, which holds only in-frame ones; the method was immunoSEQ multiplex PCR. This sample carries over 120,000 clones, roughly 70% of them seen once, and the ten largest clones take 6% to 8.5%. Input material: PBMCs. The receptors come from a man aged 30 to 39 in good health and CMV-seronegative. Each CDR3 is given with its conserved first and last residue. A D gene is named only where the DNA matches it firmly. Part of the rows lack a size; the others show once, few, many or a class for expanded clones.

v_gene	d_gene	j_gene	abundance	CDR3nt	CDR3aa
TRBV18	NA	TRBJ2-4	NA	TGTGCCAGCTCACCAGCCGGGGCCAAAAACATTCAGTACTTC	CASSPAGAKNIQYF
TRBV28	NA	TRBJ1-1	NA	TGTGCCAGCAGTGACAATCGATTGAACACTGAAGCTTTCTTT	CASSDNRLNTEAFF
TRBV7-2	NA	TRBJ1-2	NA	TGTGCCAGCAGCTTAGATCAGGGGCGAGTTATTGGGGGCTACACCTTC	CASSLDQGRVIGGYTF
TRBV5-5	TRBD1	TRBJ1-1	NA	TGTGCCAGCAGCCTTAACAGGGGCGGCACTGAAGCTTTCTTT	CASSLNRGGTEAFF
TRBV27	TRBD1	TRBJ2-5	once	TGTGCCAGCTCAGGGGGACCGCCGGAGACCCAGTACTTC	CASSGGPPETQYF
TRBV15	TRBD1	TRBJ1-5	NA	TGTGCCACCAGCAGAGATGGACAGGGGTCCAGGCAGCCCCAGCATTTT	CATSRDGQGSRQPQHF
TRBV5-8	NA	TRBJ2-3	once	TGTTCCTTTGGGGGGAGTGGCACAGATACGCAGTATTTT	CSFGGSGTDTQYF
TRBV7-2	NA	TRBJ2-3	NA	TGTGCCAGCAGCTCCTGGACTGGAGATACGCAGTATTTT	CASSSWTGDTQYF
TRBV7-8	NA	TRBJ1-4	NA	TGTGCCAGCAGCTCCTCGACAGCGAGTATACAAAAACTGTTTTTT	CASSSSTASIQKLFF
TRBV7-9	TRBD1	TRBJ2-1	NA	TGTGCCAGCAGCTTCCCGAACCCGGGACAGCCGTTCTTC	CASSFPNPGQPFF
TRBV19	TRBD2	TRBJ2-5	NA	TGTGCCAGTAGACAGGGCGGGGGGGCCGGGGAGACCCAGTACTTC	CASRQGGGAGETQYF
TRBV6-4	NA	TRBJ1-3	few	TGTGCCAGCAGTATATACAGGGATCTTTCTGGAAACACCATATATTTT	CASSIYRDLSGNTIYF
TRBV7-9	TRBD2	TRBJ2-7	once	TGTGCCAGCAGCCCACGGACTAGCGGCAATTTCTACGAGCAGTACTTC	CASSPRTSGNFYEQYF
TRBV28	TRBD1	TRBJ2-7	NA	TGTGCCAGTGGGACAGCTATCCTCTACGAGCAGTACTTC	CASGTAILYEQYF
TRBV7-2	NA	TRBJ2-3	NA	TGTGCCAGCAGCTTCGGTGCTAGCGGCACAGATACGCAGTATTTT	CASSFGASGTDTQYF
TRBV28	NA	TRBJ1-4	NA	TGTGCCAGCATCCGAAGCCCTAATGAAAAACTGTTTTTT	CASIRSPNEKLFF
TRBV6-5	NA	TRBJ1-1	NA	TGTGCCAGTAAATATGGGAGAGTAGCTTTCTTT	CASKYGRVAFF
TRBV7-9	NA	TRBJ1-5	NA	TGTGCCAGCAGCCAAACGGGGGATAGCAATCAGCCCCAGCATTTT	CASSQTGDSNQPQHF
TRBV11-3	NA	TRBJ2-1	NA	TGTGCCAGCAGCTTAGCCGGGGTCTACAATGAGCAGTTCTTC	CASSLAGVYNEQFF
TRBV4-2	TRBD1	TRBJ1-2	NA	TGTGCCAGCAGCCCCCAGTTATTACTCCGGGACAGATTTTCTAACTATGGCTACACCTTC	CASSPQLLLRDRFSNYGYTF
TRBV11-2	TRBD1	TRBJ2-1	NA	TGTGCCAGCAGCAACAGGGGTCTATCCTACAATGAGCAGTTCTTC	CASSNRGLSYNEQFF
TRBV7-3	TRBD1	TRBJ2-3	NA	TGTGCCAGCAGCTTAACCGGAGGACAGGCAGATACGCAGTATTTT	CASSLTGGQADTQYF